This is a list of T cell receptor beta chains from one sample in a study of technical replicates of blood from several donors. Sequencing was performed with immunoSEQ multiplex PCR; in TCRdb, only in-frame clones are kept and a portion is missing. The profile shows about 70,000 clones, approximately 97% of them singletons. The sample consisted of T cells isolated from PBMCs. The receptors shown here come from a human donor in good health. The conserved cysteine and the conserved F or W are not part of the CDR3 here. The order of the fields is V gene, CDR3 protein.

>TRBV13
ASSLGLRGQGTYQPQH
>TRBV7-2
ASRMGQALRRTEAF
>TRBV4-1
ASSQGTPQNLPQH
>TRBV5-4
ASSPTSGTYNEQF
>TRBV5-1
ASSLGTRANEQF
>TRBV6-6
ASSPLADTQY
>TRBV7-9
ASRRAGEDYEQY
>TRBV6-5
ASRVQGAGYGYT
>TRBV6-6
ASSYQQGNYGYT
>TRBV27
ASSLQGAQYEQY
>TRBV5-6
ASSSLAAGGDTQY
>TRBV30
ARGGPYEQY
>TRBV6-5
ASSYSGRATDTQY
>TRBV29-1
SVELQTPYEQY
>TRBV15
ATVDPTSGNTGELF
>TRBV29-1
SVEDGTGGREQY
>TRBV6-5
ASSYATAIHGNEQF
>TRBV6-1
ASSEADRGAEAF
>TRBV4-1
ASSQDDRGSGSYEQY
>TRBV5-4
ASSSGTGSFYEQY
>TRBV2
ASRTGQGLSEAF
>TRBV27
ASSSLSLAGGYEQY
>TRBV2
ASKQGTSIYEQY
>TRBV6-5
ASSKTSGSSYEQY
>TRBV5-6
ASSLGVGMNTEAF
>TRBV4-1
ASSLLLAGLNEQF